This T cell receptor beta chain was profiled in a study of OX40 agonist ivuxolimab in advanced cancers. Background for the entire study: Ivuxolimab was a fully human IgG2 agonistic monoclonal antibody targeting the costimulatory receptor OX40 (CD134). Intravenous ivuxolimab was administered to patients every 2 weeks at six dose levels: 0.01, 0.1, 0.3, 1.5, 3 and 10 mg/kg. Of the approximately 50 dose-escalation patients, hepatocellular carcinoma was present in about 20, melanoma in around 15, renal cell carcinoma in 9 and head and neck cancer in 9. In the dose-escalation cohort, approximately 80% of patients were male, and the mean age was 60 years with a range of roughly 23 to 90. Patients were allowed to have had prior anti-PD-1, anti-PD-L1 or anti-CTLA-4 therapy, and approximately 40% of the dose-escalation patients had been treated with checkpoint inhibitors. Partial responses occurred in three dose-escalation patients: two with cutaneous melanoma and one with hepatocellular carcinoma. The purpose of peripheral TCRbeta sequencing was to test whether ivuxolimab changed TCR sequence diversity and led to clonal T-cell expansion. The paper reports the monotherapy dose-escalation portion (N = 52 patients) of the phase I ivuxolimab trial.

For sequencing of the TCRbeta CDR3 region, genomic DNA was extracted from the sorted cells. TCRbeta CDR3 regions were sequenced using the immunoSEQ Assay. TCRdb mirrors the immuneACCESS table, restricted to in-frame sequences. Some clones are absent from its copies; in checked studies, under half trace to an unresolved V gene, and the reason for the others is unknown. This sample lists 40,000 to 50,000 clones; 86% were detected once. The ten largest clones take up about an eighth of the sample. Summary of the overall study and its limitations: After ivuxolimab, CD8+ T cells had more expanded clones than CD4+ T cells on average. In the 0.1-3.0 mg/kg groups, partial responders were among the patients with the lowest normalized peripheral clonal expansion, particularly in CD8+ T cells. Which antigens the clonally expanded peripheral T cells were specific for was not determined. Clonal expansion of both CD4+ and CD8+ blood T cells was observed from baseline to week 6 at doses 0.1 to 3.0 mg/kg. Low levels of normalized T-cell clonal expansion were also shown by some nonresponding patients.

The V end loses 6 bases and the J end loses 4 bases, and a stretch of 13 bases separates them. The CDR3, cysteine through phenylalanine, is 15 amino acids long. Of all the DNA, just the CDR3 is kept, 45 bases in frame from base 1. CDR1 and CDR2, per the germline V gene, are MDHEN and SYDVKM. The trial excluded patients who had a history of autoimmune disease or were on systemic immunosuppression. Peripheral blood for TCR sequencing was collected from all dose cohorts at baseline, on cycle 4 day 1, and on cycle 7 day 1. The samples were taken from a phase I, first-in-human, multicenter, open-label dose-escalation trial of ivuxolimab. Adults with locally advanced or metastatic head and neck squamous cell, hepatocellular, melanoma or renal cell carcinoma were enrolled in the trial. Before TCR sequencing, CD4+ and CD8+ T cells were separately sorted from peripheral blood. A word on this clone: Its antigen is currently not known. Base qualities are not recorded, but no much larger clone differs from it by a single base.

The source is an adult with an advanced solid tumor such as melanoma, head and neck, liver or kidney cancer. The source was CD4+ or CD8+ T cells sorted from blood, collected in a trial of the OX40 agonist ivuxolimab. The chain is encoded by TRBV28 joined to TRBJ2-6, with a tentative D gene TRBD1 over 5 matching bases. The bases read TGTGCCAGCAGCCTTCCAGGGCCCGGGGCCAACGTCCTGACTTTC. Translated, this is CASSLPGPGANVLTF.